This T cell receptor (beta chain) was profiled in a study of T cell clones after liver transplantation. Deletions cut 3 bases from V and 6 bases from J, with 4 bases between. The germline CDR1 and CDR2 sequences are MNHEY and SMNVEV (reference sequence). CDR3 length equals 11 residues. Data came from immunoSEQ multiplex PCR; TCRdb stores just in-frame clones and leaves some out. This table has roughly 15,000 clones, approximately 82% appearing once. Sequences were derived from CD8+ T cells from blood, sampled approximately 4 years after liver transplant. The TCR sequence derives from a human patient who received a liver transplant. Some T cells could come from the graft donor. The V gene is TRBV27, the J gene TRBJ2-3, with no clear D. This CDR3 is CASSFWDTQYF. The CDR3 nucleotides are TGTGCCAGCAGTTTTTGGGATACGCAGTATTTT.